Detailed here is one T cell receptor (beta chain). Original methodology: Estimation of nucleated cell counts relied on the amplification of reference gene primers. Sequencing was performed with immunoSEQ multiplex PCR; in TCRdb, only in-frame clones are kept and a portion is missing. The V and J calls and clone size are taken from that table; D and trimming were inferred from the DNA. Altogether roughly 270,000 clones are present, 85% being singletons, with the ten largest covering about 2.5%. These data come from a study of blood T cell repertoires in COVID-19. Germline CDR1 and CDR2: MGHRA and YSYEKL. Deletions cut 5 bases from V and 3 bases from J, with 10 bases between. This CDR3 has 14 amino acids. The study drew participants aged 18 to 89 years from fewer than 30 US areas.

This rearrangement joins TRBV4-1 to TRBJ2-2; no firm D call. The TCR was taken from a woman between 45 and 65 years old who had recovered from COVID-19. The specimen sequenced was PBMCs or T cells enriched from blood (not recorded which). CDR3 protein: CASSGRLDTGELFF. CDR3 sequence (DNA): TGCGCCAGCAGCGGTCGGTTGGACACCGGGGAGCTGTTTTTT.